These 11 T cell receptor beta chains originate from one sample sequenced in a study of T cell changes during pregnancy in multiple sclerosis. TCRdb's copy holds only in-frame clones and misses some; the assay was immunoSEQ multiplex PCR. The sample gives about 75,000 clones, just over 90% of which show up once; more than 0.4% is in the top ten. Specimen: CD4+ T cells from peripheral blood mononuclear cells, collected before pregnancy. The receptor source for this set is a female donor with multiple sclerosis, enrolled in a pregnancy study.

This chain links TRBV7-2 with TRBJ1-2, with TRBD1 as a possible D gene (6 bases). CDR3 length equals 14 residues. Trimming removed 5 bases from V and 5 bases from J, with 15 bases in between. CDR1 is SGHTA, CDR2 FQGNSA, per germline. Written as DNA, the CDR3 is TGTGCCAGCAGCCGTACCGGGACAAATTATGGCTACACCTTC. It is translated as CASSRTGTNYGYTF.

The rearrangement joins TRBV27 to TRBJ1-5; D possibly corresponds to TRBD1 (6 bases). V was cut by 7 bases and J by 4 bases, with 20 bases left in between. This CDR3 contains 16 residues. CDR1 is MNHEY, CDR2 SMNVEV, per germline (reference sequence). CDR3 amino acids: CASKSTGTTVNQPQHF. The CDR3 DNA is TGTGCCAGCAAATCAACCGGGACAACTGTAAATCAGCCCCAGCATTTT.

The CDR3 region is CASSLDPGAGELFF. CDR3 DNA: TGCGCCAGCAGCTTGGACCCAGGGGCCGGGGAGCTGTTTTTT. The chain links TRBV5-1 to TRBJ2-2; weak D call: TRBD1 (6 bases). Germline V gene lookup returns CDR1 SGHRS and CDR2 YFSETQ. This CDR3 region has 14 residues. The V and J ends lost 0 bases and 6 bases respectively, with 9 bases between them.

The chain links TRBV6-1 to TRBJ2-5, with 7 nucleotides matching TRBD2. CDR1 MNHNS and CDR2 SASEGT come from the germline V gene. The V segment lost 4 bases and the J segment 0 bases; nucleotides outside the gene matches: 5. The CDR3 has 15 amino acids. CDR3 loop: CASSVSGTYQETQYF. CDR3 nucleotide sequence: TGTGCCAGCAGTGTAAGCGGGACGTACCAAGAGACCCAGTACTTC.

V gene TRBV10-3 combines with J gene TRBJ2-2; 8 positions match TRBD2. Germline V gives CDR1 ENHRY, CDR2 SYGVKD. This CDR3 comprises 14 residues. After removal of 4 bases from V and 6 bases from J, the junction contained 4 bases not matched to a gene. CDR3 nucleotide sequence: TGTGCCATCAGTGGAAATAGCGGGGCCGGGGAGCTGTTTTTT. Its translation is CAISGNSGAGELFF.

J is TRBJ2-2 and V is TRBV21-1; the table's D call of TRBD2 was not tested on the DNA. TRBV21-1 is a known pseudogene. The CDR3 spans 15 residues. CDR3 amino acids: CASISRGGTTGELFF. In DNA form, the CDR3 reads TGTGCCAGCATCTCACGGGGGGGGACCACCGGGGAGCTGTTTTTT.

This CDR3 is CASNTGTGTDTQYF. DNA for the CDR3: TGTGCCTCAAACACAGGGACCGGCACAGATACGCAGTATTTT. The chain recombines TRBV10-3 with TRBJ2-3; TRBD1 is a possible D gene (6 bases). The CDR3 extends over 14 amino acids. The V and J ends lost 11 bases and 1 base respectively, with 16 bases between them. CDR1 and CDR2 (germline): ENHRY, SYGVKD.

This sequence joins TRBV25-1 and TRBJ2-5; D is possibly TRBD2 (7 bases). The CDR3 has 11 amino acids. Deletions cut 10 bases from V and 5 bases from J, with 11 bases between. In germline, CDR1 is MGHDK, CDR2 SYGVNS. The CDR3 nucleotides read TGTGCCACCGCGGGGGCTGAGACCCAGTACTTC. Amino acid sequence: CATAGAETQYF.

The gene calls are TRBV5-5 and TRBJ1-1; D not certain. Germline V gene lookup returns CDR1 SGHKS and CDR2 YYEKEE (reference sequence). This CDR3 contains 16 residues. The ends were cut back, 3 bases at V and 3 bases at J, with 18 bases in the middle. CDR3 amino acids: CASSSQRLNLDTEAFF. CDR3 in DNA: TGTGCCAGCAGCTCACAACGACTTAATTTGGACACTGAAGCTTTCTTT.

The V and J genes are TRBV27 and TRBJ2-5; weak D call: TRBD1 (6 bases). The CDR3 runs 14 residues. V was trimmed by 5 bases and J by 6 bases, leaving 16 bases between them. CDR1 is MNHEY and CDR2 is SMNVEV in the germline V gene (reference sequence). CDR3: CASSPNDRRQTQYF. The CDR3 DNA follows: TGTGCCAGCAGTCCCAACGACAGGCGTCAGACCCAGTACTTC.

In the case of this clone: Relative to the germline gene, one junction end is altered; a read error may explain this. This CDR3 is CACVNTRQVNTEAFF. As DNA, the CDR3 is TGTGCCTGCGTAAACACTCGACAGGTGAATACTGAAGCTTTCTTT. This chain links TRBV30 with TRBJ1-1, with a possible D match to TRBD1 (6 bases). The CDR3 is made up of 15 amino acids. Per the germline V gene, CDR1 is GTSNPN and CDR2 is SVGIG (reference sequence).